Below, one T cell receptor beta chain is given with its context. Its antigen is not known. This entry belongs to a study of identifying expanded T cells in peripheral blood. General observations from the study: Clone count variance between roughly 2-week samples rose with total template count. Over about two and four weeks, about 15 and 19 clones changed, versus 1.2 between replicates.

TCRdb's table, derived via immunoSEQ multiplex PCR, lists solely in-frame clones and lacks some. Among 55,000 to 80,000 clones, around 83% were seen once, and the ten largest hold under 20%. Collection occurred without any documented infections or immune events in donors. The germline CDR1 and CDR2 sequences are MNHNY and SVGAGI (reference sequence). V lost 6 bases and J lost 8, with 14 bases in between. CDR3 length equals 14 residues. The sequenced material came from blood. The clonotype originates from a person aged 18 to 75 in good health. The rearrangement uses TRBV6-6 and TRBJ1-6, with D tentatively TRBD1 (5 bases). CDR3 sequence (DNA): TGTGCCAGCAGGCAGGGTTCTGGGGATTCACCCCTCCACTTT. Translated: CASRQGSGDSPLHF.